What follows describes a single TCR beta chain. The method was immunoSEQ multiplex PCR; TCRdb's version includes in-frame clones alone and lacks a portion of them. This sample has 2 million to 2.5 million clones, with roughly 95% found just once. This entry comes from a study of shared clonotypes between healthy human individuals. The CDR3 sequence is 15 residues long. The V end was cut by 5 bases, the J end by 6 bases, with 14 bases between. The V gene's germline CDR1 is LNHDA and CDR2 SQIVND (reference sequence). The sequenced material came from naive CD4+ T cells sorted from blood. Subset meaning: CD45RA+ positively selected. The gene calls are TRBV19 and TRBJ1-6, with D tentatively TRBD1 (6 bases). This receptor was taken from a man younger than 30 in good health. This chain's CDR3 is CASSSGEFPNSPLHF. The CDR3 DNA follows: TGTGCCAGTAGTTCAGGGGAATTTCCTAATTCACCCCTCCACTTT.